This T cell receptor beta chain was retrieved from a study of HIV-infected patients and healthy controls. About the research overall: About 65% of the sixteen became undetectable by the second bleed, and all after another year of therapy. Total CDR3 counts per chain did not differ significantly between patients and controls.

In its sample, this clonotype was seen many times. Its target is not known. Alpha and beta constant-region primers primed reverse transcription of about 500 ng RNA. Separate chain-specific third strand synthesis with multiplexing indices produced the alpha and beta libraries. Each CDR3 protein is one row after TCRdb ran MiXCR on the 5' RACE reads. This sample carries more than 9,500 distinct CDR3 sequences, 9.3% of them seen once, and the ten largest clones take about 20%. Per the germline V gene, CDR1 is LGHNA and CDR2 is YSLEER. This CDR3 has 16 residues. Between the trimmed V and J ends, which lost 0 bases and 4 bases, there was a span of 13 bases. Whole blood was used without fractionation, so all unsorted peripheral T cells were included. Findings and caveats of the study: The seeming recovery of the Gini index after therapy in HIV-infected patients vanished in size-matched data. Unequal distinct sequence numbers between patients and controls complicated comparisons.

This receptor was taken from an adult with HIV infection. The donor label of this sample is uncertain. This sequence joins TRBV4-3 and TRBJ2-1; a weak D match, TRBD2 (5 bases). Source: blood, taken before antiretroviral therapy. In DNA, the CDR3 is TGCGCCAGCAGCCAAGATCCCGGGCTAGCTTACAATGAGCAGTTCTTC. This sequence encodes CASSQDPGLAYNEQFF.